This entry lists 32 T cell receptor beta chains sequenced from one sample in a study of cytomegalovirus exposure and HLA in healthy donors. PCR was performed using 60 Vbeta and 13 Jbeta primers. Data came from immunoSEQ multiplex PCR; TCRdb stores just in-frame clones and leaves some out. The data contain some 140,000 clones, 76% of them seen just once; the ten biggest clones take up about 3.4%. Sequencing was performed on PBMCs. These receptors were obtained from a man in his forties in good health and CMV-seronegative.

This chain uses TRBV7-9 with TRBJ2-1; D is possibly TRBD1 (5 bases). The CDR3 contains 17 residues. The germline V and J ends were trimmed by 4 bases and 0 bases, with 16 bases remaining between them. The germline gives CDR1 SEHNR, CDR2 FQNEAQ (reference sequence). The CDR3 bases are TGTGCCAGCAGCTCAGGGCCAGGCAGAGGCTCCTACAATGAGCAGTTCTTC. Its protein is CASSSGPGRGSYNEQFF.

The chain joins TRBV15 to TRBJ2-1; D gene ambiguous. The CDR3 runs 17 residues. The V gene's germline CDR1 is LNHNV and CDR2 YYDKDF (reference sequence). Trimming removed 3 bases at V and 3 bases at J, with 18 bases between. In nucleotides, the CDR3 is TGTGCCACCAGCAGCCCAACGTGGGCAGGCGACTACAATGAGCAGTTCTTC. Protein product: CATSSPTWAGDYNEQFF.

CDR3 in DNA: TGTGCCAGCAGCTCATCTAGCGGGGCGACCTACGAGCAGTACTTC. It yields the protein CASSSSSGATYEQYF. V gene TRBV7-3 combines with J gene TRBJ2-7; 9 bases match TRBD2. The CDR3 runs to 15 residues. The germline CDR1 and CDR2 sequences are SGHTA and FQGTGA. Trimming took 4 bases from V and 2 from J; bases not matched to a gene: 6.

The chain combines TRBV30 with TRBJ2-5; tentatively, D is TRBD2 (5 bases). The CDR3 is made up of 16 amino acids. V was clipped by 0 bases and J by 2 bases, with 16 bases between them. CDR1 and CDR2 (germline): GTSNPN, SVGIG (reference sequence). The CDR3 DNA is TGTGCCTGGAGTGTACATCGGGGATGGGGTCAAGAGACCCAGTACTTC. It yields the protein CAWSVHRGWGQETQYF.

This clone was detected once. The V gene is TRBV20-1, the J gene TRBJ2-1; the D gene is possibly TRBD2 (5 bases). Germline CDR1 DFQATT, CDR2 SNEGSKA (reference sequence). This CDR3 comprises 11 residues. DNA for the CDR3: TGCAGCCTCCGAGGGATGGGTGAGCAGTTCTTC. Its translation is CSLRGMGEQFF.

The V gene is TRBV30, the J gene TRBJ2-2; TRBD2 aligns across 9 bases. Trimming removed 3 bases from V and 5 bases from J; junction bases left unmatched: 4. Germline values: CDR1 GTSNPN, CDR2 SVGIG (reference sequence). There are 14 residues in the CDR3. The chain's CDR3 is CAWSQTSGTGELFF. DNA for the CDR3: TGTGCCTGGAGCCAGACTAGCGGAACCGGGGAGCTGTTTTTT.

This clone was seen only a few times. V usage is TRBV5-4 and J usage is TRBJ1-1, with 7 bases that match TRBD1. The germline CDR1 and CDR2 sequences are SGHNT and YYREEE (reference sequence). J gave up 1 base and V 0 bases, and 6 bases lay outside the gene matches. This CDR3 has 16 amino acids. The CDR3 DNA follows: TGTGCCAGCAGCTTGGGACAGGGTTTTCGGAACACTGAAGCTTTCTTT. Translating gives CASSLGQGFRNTEAFF.

J is TRBJ2-7 and V is TRBV6-1, with TRBD1 matching over 7 bases. The V and J ends lost 9 bases and 3 bases, in that order; junction bases with no gene match: 11. Germline values: CDR1 MNHNS, CDR2 SASEGT. This CDR3 has 14 residues. CDR3: CASHFAGTVYEQYF. CDR3 DNA: TGTGCCAGTCATTTCGCCGGGACAGTCTACGAGCAGTACTTC.

This chain joins TRBV5-6 and TRBJ2-1, with D perhaps matching TRBD2 (5 bases). V lost 0 bases and J 7 bases, leaving 14 bases between the germline ends. Germline values: CDR1 SGHDT, CDR2 YYEEEE. CDR3 length equals 15 residues. The CDR3 loop reads CASSLGSGRGNEQFF. The CDR3 DNA is TGTGCCAGCAGCTTGGGCTCTGGCCGCGGGAATGAGCAGTTCTTC. The full variable domain, in which reference TRBV5-6 and TRBJ2-1 provide the parts outside the CDR3, is DAGVTQSPTHLIKTRGQQVTLRCSPKSGHDTVSWYQQALGQGPQFIFQYYEEEERQRGNFPDRFSGHQFPNYSSELNVNALLLGDSALYLCASSLGSGRGNEQFFGPGTRLTVL.

The chain is built from TRBV5-1 and TRBJ1-4; perhaps TRBD1 as D (5 bases). V was shortened by 3 bases and J by 7 bases, with 13 bases between the two germline ends. Germline V lookup: CDR1 SGHRS, CDR2 YFSETQ. The CDR3 has 14 amino acids. The CDR3 DNA sequence: TGCGCCAGCAGCTCGGGAGGGACTGGTGAAAAACTGTTTTTT. It specifies CASSSGGTGEKLFF.

In this sample, this clone turned up a few times. The chain joins TRBV5-4 to TRBJ1-1, with 8 bases identical to TRBD1. The CDR3 runs to 17 residues. J lost 0 bases, V lost 8 bases, and 15 bases had no gene match. Germline V CDR1 and CDR2: SGHNT, YYREEE (reference sequence). The CDR3 region is CASWAPGGASLNTEAFF. The CDR3 bases are TGTGCCAGTTGGGCCCCAGGGGGCGCGTCCCTGAACACTGAAGCTTTCTTT.

This rearrangement joins TRBV4-3 to TRBJ2-2; the D gene is possibly TRBD1 (8 bases). The V end was cut by 1 base, the J end by 4 bases, with 19 bases between. Germline loops: CDR1 LGHNA, CDR2 YSLEER. The CDR3 runs to 18 residues. The CDR3 loop is CASSQVLGTGGVTGELFF. For the CDR3, the DNA is TGCGCCAGCAGCCAAGTACTGGGAACAGGGGGGGTCACCGGGGAGCTGTTTTTT.

V is TRBV13 and J is TRBJ2-2, with 10 bases aligning to TRBD1. Trimming cost V 5 bases and J 4 bases; bases outside gene matches: 10. The CDR3 loop spans 17 amino acids. Germline values: CDR1 PRHDT, CDR2 FYEKMQ (reference sequence). CDR3 region: CASSPSRQGAGTGELFF. DNA of the CDR3: TGTGCCAGCAGCCCATCTCGACAGGGGGCGGGCACCGGGGAGCTGTTTTTT.

The genes are TRBV4-3 and TRBJ2-2, with 12 bases identical to TRBD2. Germline V lookup: CDR1 LGHNA, CDR2 YSLEER. This CDR3 has 16 amino acids. V dropped 1 base and J dropped 6; count of bases not matched to a gene: 3. CDR3 region: CASSQALAGGPGELFF. CDR3 nucleotides: TGCGCCAGCAGCCAAGCCCTAGCGGGAGGGCCCGGGGAGCTGTTTTTT.

The genes are TRBV7-2 and TRBJ2-7; possible D gene TRBD1, 6 bases. CDR1 SGHTA and CDR2 FQGNSA come from the germline V gene. CDR3 size: 15 residues. V dropped 1 base and J dropped 7 bases, with 17 bases sitting between them. The CDR3 region has the DNA TGTGCCAGCAGCTTAGTGACGGGACAAAGTCCTGAGCAGTACTTC. Translation: CASSLVTGQSPEQYF. The full variable domain, with the rest looked up from reference TRBV7-2 and TRBJ2-7, is GAGVSQSPSNKVTEKGKDVELRCDPISGHTALYWYRQSLGQGLEFLIYFQGNSAPDKSGLPSDRFSAERTGGSVSTLTIQRTQQEDSAVYLCASSLVTGQSPEQYFGPGTRLTVT.

The chain carries TRBV27 and TRBJ2-7, with TRBD1 matching 8 bases. Trimming cost V 5 bases and J 3 bases; bases outside gene matches: 12. This CDR3 has 16 residues. Germline assignment: CDR1 MNHEY and CDR2 SMNVEV (reference sequence). The CDR3 DNA sequence: TGTGCCAGCAGTCCAATCGGGACAGGAAGACGCTACGAGCAGTACTTC. Protein: CASSPIGTGRRYEQYF.

The chain has TRBV6-5 and TRBJ2-3; 12 bases fit TRBD2. Per germline, CDR1 MNHEY and CDR2 SVGAGI. The CDR3 contains 16 residues. The J segment lost 11 bases and the V segment lost 2 bases, leaving 11 bases of the junction unmatched. Here the CDR3 reads CASSYPGLAGKSVQYF. CDR3 DNA sequence: TGTGCCAGCAGTTACCCCGGACTAGCGGGAAAGAGTGTGCAGTATTTT.

In this sample, this clone turned up a few times. The chain is built from TRBV4-1 and TRBJ2-7; 10 positions agree with TRBD1. The junction had 10 bases not matched to a gene; V was cut back by 0 bases and J by 5 bases. The CDR3 covers 17 residues. The V gene's germline CDR1 is MGHRA and CDR2 YSYEKL. The CDR3 sequence: CASSQDRVGTGAHEQYF. DNA of the CDR3: TGCGCCAGCAGCCAAGATCGGGTCGGGACAGGGGCCCACGAGCAGTACTTC.

The gene calls are TRBV2 and TRBJ2-5, with D possibly TRBD2 on 5 matching bases. The CDR3 has 14 amino acids. The V gene lost 4 bases and the J gene lost 3 bases, with 12 bases spanning the gap. The germline V gene encodes CDR1 SNHLY and CDR2 FYNNEI. In DNA form, the CDR3 reads TGTGCCAGCAGTGCCGGAGGAGATGAAGAGACCCAGTACTTC. As protein: CASSAGGDEETQYF.

The chain combines TRBV28 with TRBJ2-1, with D tentatively TRBD1 (5 bases). From germline, CDR1 is MDHEN and CDR2 SYDVKM. The CDR3 has 14 residues. The germline V and J ends were trimmed by 0 bases and 5 bases, with 8 bases remaining between them. The CDR3 loop reads CASSLWQGNNEQFF. CDR3 bases: TGTGCCAGCAGTTTATGGCAGGGTAACAATGAGCAGTTCTTC.

The V and J genes are TRBV5-1 and TRBJ1-3; no reliable D call. The V and J ends lost 0 bases and 0 bases respectively, with 7 bases between them. This CDR3 is built from 15 residues. The germline V gene has CDR1 SGHRS and CDR2 YFSETQ. CDR3: CASSLGANSGNTIYF. The DNA for the CDR3 is TGCGCCAGCAGCTTGGGTGCGAACTCTGGAAACACCATATATTTT.

This clone was recorded once. The gene calls are TRBV11-2 and TRBJ2-1, with 8 bases fitting TRBD2. V trimming: 5 bases; J trimming: 6 bases; junction bases outside the gene matches: 15. The CDR3 has 17 amino acids. Germline-derived CDR1 and CDR2 are SGHAT and FQNNGV. CDR3 DNA: TGTGCCAGCAGCACACGGACTAGCACCTCCTGGGGCAATGAGCAGTTCTTC. Protein: CASSTRTSTSWGNEQFF.

The table lists this clone with a few counts. The chain combines TRBV10-3 with TRBJ2-7; D may be TRBD2 (6 bases). The CDR3 has 17 residues. The germline V and J ends were trimmed by 2 bases and 3 bases, with 20 bases remaining between them. CDR1 is ENHRY, CDR2 SYGVKD, per germline. This chain's CDR3 is CAISEPTTISGGYEQYF. The CDR3 DNA reads TGTGCCATCAGTGAGCCTACTACTATTAGCGGTGGCTACGAGCAGTACTTC.

Worth noting for this clone: Other DNA sequences in the sample encode the same CDR3. This chain connects TRBV6-5 to TRBJ1-1, with D hard to call. The CDR3 has 14 amino acids. With 0 bases removed from V and 1 base from J, the gap between germline ends came to 6 bases. Germline V gives CDR1 MNHEY, CDR2 SVGAGI. As DNA, the CDR3 is TGTGCCAGCAGTTACTCCCGGGGGAACACTGAAGCTTTCTTT. Its protein product is CASSYSRGNTEAFF.

V gene TRBV5-1 combines with J gene TRBJ1-2; D is uncertain. Trimming cost V 9 bases and J 3 bases, with 33 bases left between them. The CDR3 extends over 19 amino acids. CDR1 and CDR2 (germline): SGHRS, YFSETQ. The CDR3 region has the DNA TGCGCCACCACTCCCGCCTCGGAGGGAGGAGGGCTAGCGGACTATGGCTACACCTTC. Translating gives CATTPASEGGGLADYGYTF.

The chain combines TRBV18 with TRBJ1-5; 10 bases fit TRBD1. This CDR3 is 16 amino acids long. Germline V lookup: CDR1 KGHSH, CDR2 LQKENI. The ends lost 3 bases at V and 6 bases at J; junction bases unmatched: 8. The CDR3 DNA sequence: TGTGCCAGCTCACCCAGACAGGGGGCAAACTCTCAGCCCCAGCATTTT. This gives the protein CASSPRQGANSQPQHF.

This clone came up once. The gene calls are TRBV13 and TRBJ2-5, with TRBD2 matching 9 bases. The trim removed 4 bases at V and 5 bases at J, leaving 14 bases unmatched. Germline V gene sequence: CDR1 PRHDT, CDR2 FYEKMQ (reference sequence). This CDR3 spans 17 amino acids. This chain's CDR3 is CASSSNNSGSAGETQYF. The CDR3 nucleotides read TGTGCCAGCAGCTCCAACAATAGCGGGAGTGCTGGGGAGACCCAGTACTTC.

The chain links TRBV5-8 to TRBJ1-1, with D perhaps TRBD1 (6 bases). The CDR3 has 16 residues. Trimming pared 0 bases from V and 0 bases from J, leaving 12 bases between. Germline V gene data show CDR1 as SGHTS and CDR2 as YDEGEE. CDR3 nucleotides: TGTGCCAGCAGCTTGGATGTGGGGGCGATGAACACTGAAGCTTTCTTT. It encodes CASSLDVGAMNTEAFF.

The chain joins TRBV6-1 to TRBJ2-5, with 7 nucleotides matching TRBD1. CDR1 is MNHNS, CDR2 SASEGT, per germline. With 5 bases clipped from V and 1 base from J, the junction kept 4 bases outside the gene matches. The CDR3 length is 14 residues. In DNA form, the CDR3 reads TGTGCCAGCAGTCCGGGACAGTCCCAAGAGACCCAGTACTTC. Amino acids: CASSPGQSQETQYF.

For the CDR3, the DNA is TGTGCCAGCAGTTTTGACAGCTATGGCTACACCTTC. Translating it yields CASSFDSYGYTF. This chain joins TRBV5-6 and TRBJ1-2; D is possibly TRBD1 (5 bases). The CDR3 loop spans 12 amino acids. V lost 5 bases and J lost 4, with 9 bases in between. Germline values: CDR1 SGHDT, CDR2 YYEEEE.

The chain employs TRBV5-4 and TRBJ2-2; 8 positions match TRBD1. The CDR3 length is 13 residues. Germline V gene sequence: CDR1 SGHNT, CDR2 YYREEE (reference sequence). The trim removed 4 bases at V and 7 bases at J, leaving 3 bases unmatched. The CDR3 loop is CASSPRGLGELFF. CDR3 in DNA: TGTGCCAGCAGCCCCAGGGGGCTCGGGGAGCTGTTTTTT. The full variable domain, its missing parts supplied by reference TRBV5-4 and TRBJ2-2, is ETGVTQSPTHLIKTRGQQVTLRCSSQSGHNTVSWYQQALGQGPQFIFQYYREEENGRGNFPPRFSGLQFPNYSSELNVNALELDDSALYLCASSPRGLGELFFGEGSRLTVL.

This clone showed up just a few times. The rearrangement links TRBV4-1 to TRBJ1-1, with D unresolved. Germline V gene sequence: CDR1 MGHRA, CDR2 YSYEKL. V was pared by 1 base and J by 5 bases, with 23 bases between. CDR3 size: 18 residues. CDR3 in DNA: TGCGCCAGCAGCCAAGGGCCGCCAAGGAGGGAGTACCTTACTGAAGCTTTCTTT. The encoded protein is CASSQGPPRREYLTEAFF.